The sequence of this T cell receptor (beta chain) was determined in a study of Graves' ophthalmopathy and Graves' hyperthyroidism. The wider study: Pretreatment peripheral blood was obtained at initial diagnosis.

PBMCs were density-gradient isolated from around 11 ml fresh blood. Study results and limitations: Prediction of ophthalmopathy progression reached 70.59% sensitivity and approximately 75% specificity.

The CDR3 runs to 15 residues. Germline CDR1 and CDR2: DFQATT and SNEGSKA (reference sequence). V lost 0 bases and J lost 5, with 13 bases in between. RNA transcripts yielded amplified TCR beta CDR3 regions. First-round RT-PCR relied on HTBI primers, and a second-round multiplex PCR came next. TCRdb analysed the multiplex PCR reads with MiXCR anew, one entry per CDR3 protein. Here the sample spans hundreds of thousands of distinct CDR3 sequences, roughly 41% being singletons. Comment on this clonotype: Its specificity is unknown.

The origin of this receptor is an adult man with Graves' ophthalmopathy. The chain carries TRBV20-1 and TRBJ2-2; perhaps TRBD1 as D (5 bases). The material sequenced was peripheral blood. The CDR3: CSARDLRDVTGELFF. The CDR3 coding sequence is TGCAGTGCTAGAGATCTCAGGGATGTGACCGGGGAGCTGTTTTTT.